This record covers a single TCR beta chain. Its antigen is still unknown. A junction boundary mismatches the germline segment, possibly from a read error. This specimen belongs to a study of post-analysis software for immune sequencing data. The CDR3 is 14 residues long. Germline V CDR1 and CDR2: DFQATT, SNEGSKA (reference sequence). Broader study findings: A few TRBV segments occurring more often in patients than controls included TRBV5-6, TRBV5-1 and TRBV20-1. Pronounced co-clustering by F measure was evident among identically batched samples. Compared against controls, patients with multiple sclerosis displayed significantly lower normalized Chao1 diversity.

Unique molecular identifiers tagged the TCR beta cDNA libraries. TCRdb re-called the PCR reads with MiXCR, one entry per CDR3 protein. The table records approximately 690,000 distinct CDR3 sequences, roughly three fifths of them present only once. This receptor was taken from a girl aged 2-10 years with multiple sclerosis. Sequencing was carried out using blood. The V and J genes are TRBV20-1 and TRBJ2-5; TRBD2 matches at 13 bases. The DNA of the CDR3 is TGCGGTGCTACACTAGCGGGAGGGCAGAAGACCCAGTACTTC. Translating it yields CGATLAGGQKTQYF.